One sample yielded the 19 T cell receptor beta chains listed below, sequenced in a study of cytomegalovirus exposure and HLA in healthy donors. A multiplex PCR was run with 60 Vbeta primers and 13 Jbeta primers. Clones were read by immunoSEQ multiplex PCR, and TCRdb kept only the in-frame ones, dropping some. The sample has around 110,000 clones, roughly 73% seen once. The sequenced sample consisted of PBMCs. All receptors come from a man between 40 and 49 years old in good health and CMV-seronegative.

This chain uses TRBV7-9 with TRBJ2-1, with D perhaps matching TRBD1 (7 bases). CDR1 is SEHNR and CDR2 is FQNEAQ in the germline V gene (reference sequence). The CDR3 totals 12 residues. The V and J ends lost 5 bases and 7 bases respectively, with 9 bases between them. The chain's CDR3 is CASSAGGNEQFF. The DNA for the CDR3 is TGTGCCAGCAGCGCAGGGGGGAATGAGCAGTTCTTC.

The rearrangement uses TRBV7-9 and TRBJ1-2; D is unresolved. V was cut by 1 base and J by 4 bases, with 16 bases left in between. CDR1 is SEHNR and CDR2 is FQNEAQ in the germline V gene (reference sequence). This CDR3 has 16 amino acids. The CDR3 sequence: CASSLGGGGEGYGYTF. For the CDR3, the DNA is TGTGCCAGCAGCTTAGGAGGCGGAGGAGAAGGCTATGGCTACACCTTC.

This chain connects TRBV6-1 to TRBJ2-5, with TRBD1 identical over 8 bases. The CDR3 runs to 17 residues. Germline CDR1 MNHNS, CDR2 SASEGT. The V and J ends lost 1 base and 5 bases, in that order; junction bases with no gene match: 12. The CDR3 is CASSEGQGANSWETQYF. CDR3 nucleotides: TGTGCCAGCAGTGAAGGCCAGGGGGCGAATTCATGGGAGACCCAGTACTTC.

The V and J genes are TRBV13 and TRBJ2-2, with a possible D match to TRBD1 (6 bases). The CDR3 loop spans 16 amino acids. Germline V CDR1 and CDR2: PRHDT, FYEKMQ (reference sequence). V lost 6 bases and J lost 6, with 20 bases in between. The CDR3 DNA sequence: TGTGCCAGCAGGCACACAGGGAGTGCATCGGCCGGGGAGCTGTTTTTT. The encoded protein is CASRHTGSASAGELFF.

The chain uses TRBV14 and TRBJ2-5, with 7 bases that match TRBD1. This CDR3 comprises 12 residues. J gave up 4 bases and V 4 bases, and 0 bases lay outside the gene matches. Germline V lookup: CDR1 SGHDN, CDR2 FVKESK. DNA of the CDR3: TGTGCCAGCAGCCCAGGGGGAGAGACCCAGTACTTC. Amino acid sequence: CASSPGGETQYF.

V and J are TRBV29-1 and TRBJ1-1; weak D call: TRBD1 (6 bases). Germline loops: CDR1 SQVTM, CDR2 ANQGSEA. The V gene lost 4 bases and the J gene lost 0 bases, with 12 bases spanning the gap. CDR3 length: 14 amino acids. The DNA of the CDR3 is TGCAGCGTTGGGAGGGGGGGAGTGAACACTGAAGCTTTCTTT. This translates into CSVGRGGVNTEAFF.

The chain employs TRBV21-1 and TRBJ2-5; the tabulated D call, TRBD2, remains unverified against the DNA. TRBV21-1 is noted as a pseudogene. This CDR3 is built from 17 residues. CDR3 in amino acids: CASSKAKRGGIGETQYF. The CDR3 DNA sequence: TGTGCCAGCAGCAAAGCCAAGCGGGGGGGCATCGGGGAGACCCAGTACTTC.

The chain has TRBV4-1 and TRBJ2-7, with 9 bases lining up with TRBD1. CDR1 and CDR2 (germline): MGHRA, YSYEKL. The CDR3 has 16 residues. The V segment lost 3 bases and the J segment 4 bases; nucleotides outside the gene matches: 10. The CDR3 sequence: CASSQEPGQGIYEQYF. CDR3 coding DNA: TGCGCCAGCAGCCAGGAACCGGGACAGGGAATATACGAGCAGTACTTC.

The chain recombines TRBV5-1 with TRBJ2-7; a weak D match, TRBD2 (6 bases). Per germline, CDR1 SGHRS and CDR2 YFSETQ. The CDR3 is made up of 14 amino acids. V was shortened by 3 bases and J by 2 bases, with 12 bases between the two germline ends. CDR3 in amino acids: CASSSLRGAYEQYF. DNA of the CDR3: TGCGCCAGCAGCTCCCTACGCGGGGCCTACGAGCAGTACTTC.

V usage is TRBV14 and J usage is TRBJ2-1; 7 bases match TRBD2. The CDR3 spans 16 residues. The germline V gene has CDR1 SGHDN and CDR2 FVKESK. Losses at the gene ends were 3 bases for V and 0 bases for J; bases not matched to a gene: 5. In DNA form, the CDR3 reads TGTGCCAGCAGCCACCGAGCTAGCGGCTCCTACAATGAGCAGTTCTTC. It translates to CASSHRASGSYNEQFF.

V usage is TRBV5-1 and J usage is TRBJ2-7, with 8 bases that match TRBD1. CDR1 and CDR2 from the germline V gene are SGHRS and YFSETQ. Trimming removed 0 bases from V and 6 bases from J; junction bases left unmatched: 2. The CDR3 is 13 residues long. Here the CDR3 reads CASSLEQGVEQYF. For the CDR3, the DNA is TGCGCCAGCAGCTTGGAACAGGGGGTCGAGCAGTACTTC.

The chain carries TRBV7-9 and TRBJ1-4; 8 bases map to TRBD1. The CDR3 runs 16 residues. The germline gives CDR1 SEHNR, CDR2 FQNEAQ (reference sequence). With 3 bases clipped from V and 0 bases from J, the junction kept 3 bases outside the gene matches. As DNA, the CDR3 is TGTGCCAGCAGCTTCTTGACAGGGGCAACTAATGAAAAACTGTTTTTT. Its translation is CASSFLTGATNEKLFF.

The V and J genes are TRBV25-1 and TRBJ1-4; tentatively, D is TRBD1 (6 bases). Germline V gene sequence: CDR1 MGHDK, CDR2 SYGVNS. V lost 6 bases, J lost 5 bases, and 13 bases lay in between. This CDR3 region has 14 residues. The CDR3 DNA reads as TGTGCCAGCAGGAAAAATCAGGGGAATGAAAAACTGTTTTTT. Protein: CASRKNQGNEKLFF.

This clone was counted a single time. The chain employs TRBV27 and TRBJ1-1, with 8 bases that match TRBD1. Germline lookup yields CDR1 MNHEY and CDR2 SMNVEV (reference sequence). There are 15 residues in the CDR3. Unmatched junction bases numbered 6, after V lost 5 bases and J lost 1 base. CDR3 coding DNA: TGTGCCAGCAGTGTCTACGGGACAGGGAACACTGAAGCTTTCTTT. It yields the protein CASSVYGTGNTEAFF.

This clone is a singleton in its sample. The rearrangement links TRBV5-1 to TRBJ1-2, with TRBD1 as a possible D gene (5 bases). The CDR3 contains 16 residues. Trimming stripped 0 bases from V and 7 bases from J, with 19 bases between. Per the germline V gene, CDR1 is SGHRS and CDR2 is YFSETQ. CDR3: CASSLVGDSLRSGYTF. In nucleotides, the CDR3 is TGCGCCAGCAGCTTGGTTGGAGACAGCCTTCGGAGTGGCTACACCTTC.

The chain combines TRBV13 with TRBJ1-2; 10 nucleotides agree with TRBD1. V lost 6 bases to trimming and J lost 1 base; unmatched junction nucleotides: 8. The CDR3 is 16 residues long. CDR1 is PRHDT, CDR2 FYEKMQ, per germline (reference sequence). The CDR3 spells CASSSGQGPVNYGYTF. The CDR3 DNA reads TGTGCCAGCAGTTCGGGACAGGGGCCCGTTAACTATGGCTACACCTTC. Full variable domain (remainder filled in from reference TRBV13 and TRBJ1-2): AAGVIQSPRHLIKEKRETATLKCYPIPRHDTVYWYQQGPGQDPQFLISFYEKMQSDKGSIPDRFSAQQFSDYHSELNMSSLELGDSALYFCASSSGQGPVNYGYTFGSGTRLTVV.

CDR3 in amino acids: CASSRGSNYGYTF. The DNA of the CDR3 is TGTGCCAGTAGCCGGGGTTCTAACTATGGCTACACCTTC. V and J are TRBV19 and TRBJ1-2, with unresolved D. V was trimmed by 6 bases and J by 0 bases, leaving 8 bases between them. The CDR3 loop spans 13 amino acids. Germline V gives CDR1 LNHDA, CDR2 SQIVND (reference sequence).

The V call is TRBV5-1, the J call TRBJ2-7, with D perhaps TRBD1 (6 bases). Per germline, CDR1 SGHRS and CDR2 YFSETQ. V shed 5 bases and J shed 5 bases, with 14 bases lying between them. The length of the CDR3 is 13 residues. The CDR3: CASRQSRGDEQYF. The CDR3 DNA sequence: TGCGCCAGCAGGCAGAGCAGGGGAGACGAGCAGTACTTC.

The chain uses TRBV7-2 and TRBJ2-5, with 8 nucleotides matching TRBD2. CDR1 SGHTA and CDR2 FQGNSA come from the germline V gene. The CDR3 length is 14 residues. After removal of 5 bases from V and 2 bases from J, the junction contained 4 bases not matched to a gene. The CDR3 spells CASSVTSGQETQYF. In nucleotides, the CDR3 is TGTGCCAGCAGCGTAACTAGCGGACAAGAGACCCAGTACTTC.